These T cell receptor beta chains were read from a single sample in a study of monozygotic twins with inflammatory bowel disease. Following a re-call of the 5' RACE reads, TCRdb has one entry per CDR3 protein and lacks DNA. The listing contains 80,000 or so distinct CDR3 sequences. The specimen sequenced was blood. The receptors shown here come from a human donor with ulcerative colitis or Crohn's disease, or a healthy co-twin of an affected twin (not recorded which). The CDR3 runs from the conserved cysteine through the conserved F or W. The order of the fields is V gene, J gene, CDR3 protein.

TRBV7-3	TRBJ2-1	CASSPSPSSGEQFF
TRBV19	TRBJ2-7	CASSPTAGDYEQYF
TRBV4-1	TRBJ1-5	CASSQWGASNQPQHF
TRBV6-2/TRBV6-3	TRBJ2-5	CASSYSTGIHWSQETQYF
TRBV10-3	TRBJ2-1	CAIMASGRYNEQFF
TRBV20-1	TRBJ1-3	CSAVGQGFVPRSGNTIYF
TRBV13	TRBJ1-6	CASGRGTYNSPLHF
TRBV10-3	TRBJ2-3	CAVTRGPGDTQYF
TRBV7-2	TRBJ2-7	CASSPRLALEQYF
TRBV20-1	TRBJ1-4	CSARSRRGATNEKLFF
TRBV28	TRBJ1-2	CASSLRVDYGYTF
TRBV12-3/TRBV12-4	TRBJ2-7	CASSLEGSREYF
TRBV20-1	TRBJ2-3	CSARSGLAGPDTQYF
TRBV29-1	TRBJ1-2	CSVRQGARNYGYTF
TRBV21-1	TRBJ1-1	CASSKKSLYRVHTEAFF
TRBV20-1	TRBJ1-1	CSASLQQNTEAFF
TRBV12-3/TRBV12-4	TRBJ1-3	CASSRAGTAGNTIYF
TRBV25-1	TRBJ1-6	CASSEEGPTYTPLHF
TRBV7-9	TRBJ2-6	CASSLGRRGGANVLTF
TRBV25-1	TRBJ2-1	CASSESWQGAQSEQFF
TRBV7-9	TRBJ2-7	CASGYTYEQYF
TRBV5-1	TRBJ1-1	CAGSSRQGQITEAFF
TRBV11-1	TRBJ1-1	CASSFRTPGAGVERNTEAFF
TRBV27	TRBJ2-5	CASSPQGFPETQYF
TRBV9	TRBJ1-5	CASSVAGDQPQHF
TRBV7-8	TRBJ2-1	CASSTSGLAGVSNEQFF
TRBV5-4	TRBJ2-1	CASSSAGAFLSYNEQFF
TRBV20-1	TRBJ1-1	CSASRQGRDTEAFF
TRBV6-4	TRBJ1-1	CASIDLGLRDRGCCWGTEAFF
TRBV6-1	TRBJ2-6	CATKFGGANVLTF
TRBV18	TRBJ2-1	CASSRGQGSSHEQFF
TRBV20-1	TRBJ1-1	CSARSLDSYTEAFF
TRBV10-3	TRBJ2-5	CAIRGGTIQETQYF
TRBV11-3	TRBJ2-1	CASARGRLNEQFF
TRBV9	TRBJ2-5	CASSGGTEQKTQYF
TRBV24-1	TRBJ1-5	CATSGSGRSQSQHF
TRBV5-5	TRBJ2-3	CASSRGSGGVDTQYF
TRBV12-3/TRBV12-4	TRBJ2-7	CASSSSTGGYEQYF
TRBV19	TRBJ1-2	CASTPGAVYGYTF
TRBV5-1	TRBJ2-4	CASSFGGENIQYF
TRBV20-1	TRBJ2-7	CSARSGGDSYEQYF
TRBV24-1	TRBJ2-2	CATSDQQGWTGELFF
TRBV12-3/TRBV12-4	TRBJ1-5	CASSFTVSISNQPQHF
TRBV20-1	TRBJ2-1	CSASSLAGNEQFF
TRBV20-1	TRBJ2-7	CSARVPNRGASYEQYF
TRBV13	TRBJ2-4	CASSLGLAGGPAHIQYF
TRBV18	TRBJ2-1	CASSPRGTLSNNEQFF
TRBV6-6	TRBJ2-1	CASSPRPGPNEQFF
TRBV7-2	TRBJ1-1	CASSLLQNTEAFF
TRBV5-6	TRBJ2-5	CASSSGQGGETQYF
TRBV6-5	TRBJ1-1	CASSYNTGMNTEAFF
TRBV5-1	TRBJ2-1	CASSLVASGGASYNEQFF
TRBV28	TRBJ2-7	CASGGPGSYEQYF
TRBV3-1	TRBJ1-4	CASSHRDSEKLFF
TRBV7-9	TRBJ1-5	CASSPGEGWGQPQHF
TRBV19	TRBJ1-5	CASSPDAYSNQPQHF
TRBV19	TRBJ2-1	CASSRRGPIGRFNEQFF
TRBV7-8	TRBJ2-7	CASSRTGRPYEQYF
TRBV14	TRBJ1-6	CASSPGTGFSPLHF